Here is one TCR beta chain with its context. The record originates from a study of cytomegalovirus exposure and HLA in healthy donors. PCR employed 60 Vbeta and 13 Jbeta primers. Generated by immunoSEQ multiplex PCR, the TCRdb table keeps only in-frame clones and is missing some. The table records fewer than 80,000 clones, less than 80% of them present only once. Germline-derived CDR1 and CDR2 are MNHNY and SVGAGI (reference sequence). The CDR3 is 14 amino acids. V lost 4 bases and J lost 7, with 14 bases in between. Sequenced sample: PBMCs. The TCR originated in a man in his thirties or forties in good health and CMV-seronegative. The chain has TRBV6-6 and TRBJ1-5, with D perhaps matching TRBD1 (6 bases). The CDR3 nucleotides read TGTGCCAGCAGTTCCCTACAGGGTTTGCAGCCCCAGCATTTT. It specifies CASSSLQGLQPQHF.